The 30 T cell receptor beta chains listed next were all sequenced from one sample in a study of shared T cell receptors in the human thymus. Clones were read by immunoSEQ multiplex PCR, and TCRdb kept only the in-frame ones, dropping some. Altogether about 400,000 clones are present, 85% to 95% being singletons, with the ten largest covering about 0.02%. Sequencing was carried out using thymocytes. The receptors come from a human donor.

The J gene is TRBJ1-3, the V gene TRBV7-2; tentatively, D is TRBD1 (5 bases). The germline CDR1 and CDR2 sequences are SGHTA and FQGNSA. The CDR3 loop spans 16 amino acids. V lost 2 bases and J lost 2, with 13 bases in between. The CDR3: CASSLLEGNTGNTIYF. CDR3 coding DNA: TGTGCCAGCAGCTTACTTGAGGGGAACACTGGAAACACCATATATTTT. Filled out from reference TRBV7-2 and TRBJ1-3, the complete variable domain reads GAGVSQSPSNKVTEKGKDVELRCDPISGHTALYWYRQSLGQGLEFLIYFQGNSAPDKSGLPSDRFSAERTGGSVSTLTIQRTQQEDSAVYLCASSLLEGNTGNTIYFGEGSWLTVV.

The rearrangement joins TRBV5-5 to TRBJ2-7, with 8 positions matching TRBD2. V lost 0 bases to trimming and J lost 7 bases; unmatched junction nucleotides: 18. Germline V gene data show CDR1 as SGHKS and CDR2 as YYEKEE (reference sequence). The length of the CDR3 is 18 residues. This CDR3 reads CASSLGSSRLATPYEQYF. The CDR3 DNA is TGTGCCAGCAGCTTGGGTAGTTCGCGACTAGCGACTCCATATGAGCAGTACTTC.

Only one count was recorded for this clone. The J gene is TRBJ2-2, the V gene TRBV19; unclear D gene. The CDR3 is made up of 17 amino acids. Trimming removed 0 bases from V and 4 bases from J, with 15 bases in between. Germline CDR1 reads LNHDA; CDR2 reads SQIVND (reference sequence). The CDR3 reads CASSIERSGEATGELFF. CDR3 DNA sequence: TGTGCCAGTAGTATAGAAAGGTCGGGCGAAGCCACCGGGGAGCTGTTTTTT.

The genes are TRBV6-1 and TRBJ2-2; 10 bases line up with TRBD1. V was clipped by 2 bases and J by 6 bases; unmatched bases: 12. The CDR3 runs 18 residues. The germline gives CDR1 MNHNS, CDR2 SASEGT. As DNA, the CDR3 is TGTGCCAGCAGTGAACACGAGACAGGGGGCGAGTTGGCCGGGGAGCTGTTTTTT. Protein product: CASSEHETGGELAGELFF.

V gene TRBV7-2 combines with J gene TRBJ1-4; the match to TRBD1 covers 10 bases. The CDR3 spans 16 residues. The trim removed 4 bases at V and 8 bases at J, leaving 10 bases unmatched. From germline, CDR1 is SGHTA and CDR2 FQGNSA. CDR3 nucleotides: TGTGCCAGCAGCTGGAGAGCCGGGACAGGGGAGGAAAAACTGTTTTTT. It translates to CASSWRAGTGEEKLFF.

J is TRBJ2-1 and V is TRBV28; weak D call: TRBD1 (8 bases). Trimming took off 6 bases at V and 1 base at J, with 16 bases between the two ends. There are 16 residues in the CDR3. Germline V CDR1 and CDR2: MDHEN, SYDVKM. CDR3 sequence reads: CASSPGQGLSYNEQFF. The CDR3, as DNA: TGTGCCAGCAGCCCCGGACAGGGACTATCCTACAATGAGCAGTTCTTC.

In DNA, the CDR3 is TGTGCCATCAGTGGACCGGGACGGAGTTCCCCCCTTTCCTACAATGAGCAGTTCTTC. Translation: CAISGPGRSSPLSYNEQFF. The chain joins TRBV10-3 to TRBJ2-1, with D perhaps assigned TRBD1 or TRBD2 (5 bases each). Per germline, CDR1 ENHRY and CDR2 SYGVKD. Trimming pared 4 bases from V and 1 base from J, leaving 23 bases between. CDR3 length: 19 residues.

The CDR3 protein is CASRSSDAQYF. CDR3 nucleotide sequence: TGCGCCAGCAGGAGTTCGGACGCGCAGTATTTT. This sequence joins TRBV10-1 and TRBJ2-3; D is uncertain. CDR3 size: 11 residues. The germline V gene has CDR1 WNHNN and CDR2 SYGVQD (reference sequence). Trimming shortened V by 6 bases and J by 10 bases, and 11 bases separated the two germline ends.

The chain is built from TRBV28 and TRBJ2-1; no clear D. CDR3 length: 19 amino acids. Germline CDR1 is MDHEN and CDR2 is SYDVKM. V dropped 4 bases and J dropped 0 bases, with 22 bases sitting between them. CDR3 in DNA: TGTGCCAGCAGTTCGCTCGCGGCACTCGCGGCACCCTCCTACAATGAGCAGTTCTTC. Translating gives CASSSLAALAAPSYNEQFF.

In nucleotides, the CDR3 is TGTGCCAGCAGTTTCTCCAGGGGCGGTTTCAATGAGCAGTTCTTC. Protein sequence: CASSFSRGGFNEQFF. The chain combines TRBV28 with TRBJ2-1, with D perhaps TRBD1 (6 bases). This CDR3 is built from 15 residues. The V end was cut by 3 bases, the J end by 6 bases, with 15 bases between. From germline, CDR1 is MDHEN and CDR2 SYDVKM. The complete variable domain, with remaining parts taken from reference TRBV28 and TRBJ2-1, reads DVKVTQSSRYLVKRTGEKVFLECVQDMDHENMFWYRQDPGLGLRLIYFSYDVKMKEKGDIPEGYSVSREKKERFSLILESASTNQTSMYLCASSFSRGGFNEQFFGPGTRLTVL.

The V gene is TRBV27, the J gene TRBJ2-1; 7 positions match TRBD2. The germline CDR1 and CDR2 sequences are MNHEY and SMNVEV (reference sequence). The CDR3 sequence is 14 residues long. The J segment lost 0 bases and the V segment lost 6 bases, leaving 2 bases of the junction unmatched. CDR3 nucleotides: TGTGCCAGCAGCGGGAGGAGCTCCTACAATGAGCAGTTCTTC. The encoded protein is CASSGRSSYNEQFF.

This clone came up once. The chain has TRBV5-6 and TRBJ2-7; 10 positions agree with TRBD1. Trimming took 0 bases from V and 4 from J; bases not matched to a gene: 7. This CDR3 comprises 16 residues. The germline V gene has CDR1 SGHDT and CDR2 YYEEEE. The CDR3 DNA follows: TGTGCCAGCAGCTTGGGTCCGGGACAGGGGAGTTACGAGCAGTACTTC. As protein: CASSLGPGQGSYEQYF.

This chain uses TRBV5-1 with TRBJ2-1, with a tentative D call TRBD2 (6 bases). Trimming cost V 3 bases and J 2 bases, with 12 bases left between them. Germline V lookup: CDR1 SGHRS, CDR2 YFSETQ. The length of the CDR3 is 15 residues. The CDR3 DNA follows: TGCGCCAGCAGCTCCGGGACTCCAACCTACAATGAGCAGTTCTTC. Translation: CASSSGTPTYNEQFF.

The V and J genes are TRBV4-1 and TRBJ2-7; 8 nucleotides match TRBD2. Trimming at V came to 5 bases and at J to 2 bases, leaving 8 bases not matched to a gene. The CDR3 sequence is 15 residues long. Germline CDR1 MGHRA, CDR2 YSYEKL. The DNA for the CDR3 is TGCGCCAGCAGCGTTCTAGCGGGCTCGCCCTACGAGCAGTACTTC. It translates to CASSVLAGSPYEQYF.

The chain links TRBV6-4 to TRBJ1-1, with a tentative D call TRBD1 (5 bases). Germline assignment: CDR1 MRHNA and CDR2 SNTAGT. Trimming cost V 6 bases and J 0 bases, with 17 bases left between them. This CDR3 contains 16 residues. The CDR3 spells CASRLTGTDMNTEAFF. CDR3 bases: TGTGCCAGCAGACTTACCGGGACCGACATGAACACTGAAGCTTTCTTT.

The rearrangement links TRBV6-5 to TRBJ2-1, with 8 bases aligning to TRBD2. The trim removed 6 bases at V and 0 bases at J, leaving 4 bases unmatched. The CDR3 is 15 amino acids. Germline V gives CDR1 MNHEY, CDR2 SVGAGI. The CDR3 region is CASRAGESSYNEQFF. In DNA, the CDR3 is TGTGCCAGCAGAGCGGGAGAGAGCTCCTACAATGAGCAGTTCTTC.

The V and J genes are TRBV29-1 and TRBJ1-1, with TRBD1 identical over 12 bases. The CDR3 sequence is 16 residues long. Losses at the gene ends were 8 bases for V and 1 base for J; bases not matched to a gene: 11. Germline assignment: CDR1 SQVTM and CDR2 ANQGSEA. CDR3 loop: CSTLTGTGGPNTEAFF. The CDR3 nucleotides read TGCAGCACCCTGACCGGGACAGGGGGCCCGAACACTGAAGCTTTCTTT. Supplemented by reference TRBV29-1 and TRBJ1-1, the full variable domain reads SAVISQKPSRDICQRGTSLTIQCQVDSQVTMMFWYRQQPGQSLTLIATANQGSEATYESGFVIDKFPISRPNLTFSTLTVSNMSPEDSSIYLCSTLTGTGGPNTEAFFGQGTRLTVV.

Only one count was recorded for this clone. The chain employs TRBV7-8 and TRBJ1-4; TRBD1 is a possible D gene (5 bases). Germline V gene data show CDR1 as SGHVS and CDR2 as FQNEAQ. Trimming shortened V by 2 bases and J by 2 bases, and 21 bases separated the two germline ends. This CDR3 has 19 amino acids. The CDR3 here is CASSLKLRVWEATNEKLFF. CDR3 DNA: TGTGCCAGCAGCTTAAAGCTCAGGGTTTGGGAGGCGACTAATGAAAAACTGTTTTTT.

The gene calls are TRBV28 and TRBJ1-5; a weak D match, TRBD1 (5 bases). CDR3 size: 15 residues. Germline CDR1 and CDR2: MDHEN and SYDVKM. Trimming took off 3 bases at V and 4 bases at J, with 13 bases between the two ends. The CDR3 region is CASSFQGEWNQPQHF. CDR3 in DNA: TGTGCCAGCAGTTTCCAGGGAGAGTGGAATCAGCCCCAGCATTTT.

This chain links TRBV28 with TRBJ2-7, with 12 bases fitting TRBD2. Germline V gene data show CDR1 as MDHEN and CDR2 as SYDVKM. The CDR3 has 14 amino acids. V shed 7 bases, J shed 5 bases, and the junction held 6 bases outside the gene matches. The CDR3 DNA reads as TGTGCCAGCATCGGACTAGCGGGAAACAACGAGCAGTACTTC. Its protein product is CASIGLAGNNEQYF. The full variable domain, in which reference TRBV28 and TRBJ2-7 provide the parts outside the CDR3, is DVKVTQSSRYLVKRTGEKVFLECVQDMDHENMFWYRQDPGLGLRLIYFSYDVKMKEKGDIPEGYSVSREKKERFSLILESASTNQTSMYLCASIGLAGNNEQYFGPGTRLTVT.

In DNA, the CDR3 is TGCGCCAGCTCCTCCCCCGGGACAGGGGGAGGCTACGAGCAGTACTTC. Translation: CASSSPGTGGGYEQYF. V and J are TRBV5-1 and TRBJ2-7, with TRBD1 matching over 11 bases. V lost 7 bases to trimming and J lost 3 bases; unmatched junction nucleotides: 12. Per germline, CDR1 SGHRS and CDR2 YFSETQ. The CDR3 length is 16 residues.

The V and J genes are TRBV7-2 and TRBJ2-2; D uncertain. This CDR3 spans 14 amino acids. Germline V gene lookup returns CDR1 SGHTA and CDR2 FQGNSA. V shed 2 bases and J shed 4 bases, with 8 bases lying between them. Here the CDR3 reads CASSLKPPTGELFF. The CDR3 DNA reads TGTGCCAGCAGCTTAAAACCACCCACCGGGGAGCTGTTTTTT.

The chain uses TRBV5-4 and TRBJ1-1; D possibly corresponds to TRBD1 (5 bases). V gave up 0 bases and J gave up 4 bases, with 10 bases separating them. Germline values: CDR1 SGHNT, CDR2 YYREEE (reference sequence). CDR3 length: 14 amino acids. CDR3 sequence reads: CASSLVDKFTEAFF. The CDR3 DNA follows: TGTGCCAGCAGCTTGGTGGACAAATTCACTGAAGCTTTCTTT.

The chain combines TRBV10-3 with TRBJ1-2, with D tentatively TRBD1 (5 bases). CDR1 and CDR2 from the germline V gene are ENHRY and SYGVKD. Trimming cost V 6 bases and J 2 bases, with 19 bases left between them. This CDR3 region has 16 residues. CDR3 in amino acids: CAIRDTRRGSNYGYTF. As DNA, the CDR3 is TGTGCCATCAGGGACACCCGGCGGGGTAGCAACTATGGCTACACCTTC.

Of note for this clone: Its ends do not fully match the called genes, so a read error is possible. The gene calls are TRBV7-9 and TRBJ2-1; 9 nucleotides agree with TRBD2. The germline V gene encodes CDR1 SEHNR and CDR2 FQNEAQ (reference sequence). This CDR3 is built from 18 residues. CDR3 DNA: TGTGCCAGCAGCCTAGCGGGGTTAGCGGGAGACCTCTACAATGAGCAGTTCTTC. Its translation is CASSLAGLAGDLYNEQFF. Full variable domain (missing parts from reference TRBV7-9 and TRBJ2-1): DTGVSQNPRHKITKRGQNVTFRCDPISEHNRLYWYRQTLGQGPEFLTYFQNEAQLEKSRLLSDRFSAERPKGSFSTLEIQRTEQGDSAMYLCASSLAGLAGDLYNEQFFGPGTRLTVL.

The rearrangement joins TRBV7-9 to TRBJ2-2, with TRBD2 matching over 8 bases. V lost 4 bases and J lost 7; bases outside the gene matches: 14. Germline loops: CDR1 SEHNR, CDR2 FQNEAQ (reference sequence). The CDR3 is 17 residues long. The CDR3 sequence: CASSSGLAVWWVGELFF. The CDR3 coding sequence is TGTGCCAGCAGCTCAGGACTAGCCGTGTGGTGGGTCGGGGAGCTGTTTTTT.

The chain is built from TRBV7-8 and TRBJ2-7; either TRBD1 or TRBD2 may supply D (5 bases each). V gave up 6 bases and J gave up 2 bases, with 14 bases separating them. Looked up from germline, CDR1 is SGHVS and CDR2 is FQNEAQ. CDR3 length: 14 residues. The CDR3 DNA follows: TGTGCCAGCAGGGCCGGGACGGAAACCTACGAGCAGTACTTC. Protein product: CASRAGTETYEQYF.

The J gene is TRBJ2-1, the V gene TRBV11-2, with unresolved D. Trimming left V 5 bases short and J 12 bases short, with 11 bases between. The CDR3 totals 11 residues. From germline, CDR1 is SGHAT and CDR2 FQNNGV. In nucleotides, the CDR3 is TGTGCCAGCAGCCCTACACCTGGGCAGTTCTTC. Encoded protein: CASSPTPGQFF.

This chain connects TRBV27 to TRBJ1-2, with D unclear. This CDR3 is 14 amino acids long. The germline CDR1 and CDR2 sequences are MNHEY and SMNVEV (reference sequence). The ends were cut back, 10 bases at V and 2 bases at J, with 17 bases in the middle. CDR3 in DNA: TGTGCCATTATGGGATGGCAGCTAAACTATGGCTACACCTTC. This sequence encodes CAIMGWQLNYGYTF.

The chain joins TRBV5-1 to TRBJ2-2; D remains unclear. The CDR3 covers 16 residues. In germline, CDR1 is SGHRS, CDR2 YFSETQ. The V gene lost 5 bases and the J gene lost 5 bases, with 19 bases spanning the gap. DNA for the CDR3: TGCGCCAGCAGAACTTCCTCCCACAGTGAGACCGGGGAGCTGTTTTTT. Amino acids: CASRTSSHSETGELFF.